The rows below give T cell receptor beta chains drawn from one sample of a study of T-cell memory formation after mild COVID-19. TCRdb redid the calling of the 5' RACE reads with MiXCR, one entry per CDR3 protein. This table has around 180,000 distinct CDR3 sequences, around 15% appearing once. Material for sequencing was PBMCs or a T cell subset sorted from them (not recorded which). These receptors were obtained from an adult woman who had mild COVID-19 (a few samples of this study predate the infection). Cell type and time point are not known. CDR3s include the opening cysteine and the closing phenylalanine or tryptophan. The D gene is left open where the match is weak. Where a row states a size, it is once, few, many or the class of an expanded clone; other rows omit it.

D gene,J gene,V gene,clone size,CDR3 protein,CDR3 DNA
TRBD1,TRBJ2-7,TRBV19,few,CASSIVQGAYEQYF,TGTGCCAGTAGTATTGTACAGGGGGCATACGAGCAGTACTTC
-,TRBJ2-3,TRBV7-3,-,CASSSGHTDTQYF,TGTGCCAGCAGCTCAGGACACACAGATACGCAGTATTTT
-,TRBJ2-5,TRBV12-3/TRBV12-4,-,CASSFSTQETQYF,TGTGCCAGCAGTTTTTCTACCCAAGAGACCCAGTACTTC
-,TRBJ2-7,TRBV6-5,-,CASKLPTGPVDSYEQYF,TGTGCCAGCAAGCTGCCTACGGGACCGGTCGACTCCTACGAGCAGTACTTC
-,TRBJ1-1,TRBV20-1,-,CSASTVNTEAFF,TGCAGTGCTTCGACGGTGAACACTGAAGCTTTCTTT
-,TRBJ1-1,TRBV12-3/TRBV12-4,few,CASSLLGREAFF,TGTGCCAGCAGTTTGCTGGGACGTGAAGCTTTCTTT
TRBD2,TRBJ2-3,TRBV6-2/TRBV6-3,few,CASGGGSPDTQYF,TGTGCCAGCGGCGGCGGGAGCCCAGATACGCAGTATTTT
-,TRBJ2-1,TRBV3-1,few,CASSQDLGPVSTQFF,TGTGCCAGCAGCCAAGACTTAGGCCCCGTGTCGACGCAGTTCTTC
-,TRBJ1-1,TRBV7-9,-,CASSLDVGGEAFF,TGTGCCAGCAGCTTAGATGTCGGGGGGGAAGCTTTCTTT
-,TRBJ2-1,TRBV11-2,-,CASSFSHNEQFF,TGTGCCAGCAGCTTCTCCCACAATGAGCAGTTCTTC
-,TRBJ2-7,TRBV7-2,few,CASSFMELGGQYF,TGTGCCAGCAGCTTTATGGAGTTAGGAGGGCAGTACTTC
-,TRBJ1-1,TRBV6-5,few,CASSYSRQAKNTEAFF,TGTGCCAGCAGTTACTCTCGACAGGCCAAAAACACTGAAGCTTTCTTT
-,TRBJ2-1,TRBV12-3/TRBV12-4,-,CASSSTSRYNEQFF,TGTGCCAGCAGTTCGACTAGTCGCTACAATGAGCAGTTCTTC
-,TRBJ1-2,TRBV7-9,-,CASSLDPGGYTF,TGTGCCAGCAGCTTAGACCCGGGTGGCTACACCTTC
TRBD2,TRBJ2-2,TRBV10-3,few,CAIKPGLENTGELFF,TGTGCCATCAAACCGGGACTAGAGAACACCGGGGAGCTGTTTTTT
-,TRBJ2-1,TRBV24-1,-,CATSERSSEQFF,TGTGCCACCAGTGAGCGCAGCAGTGAGCAGTTCTTC
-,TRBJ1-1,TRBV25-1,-,CASRQQGVVGNEAFF,TGTGCCAGCAGGCAACAAGGGGTCGTAGGGAACGAAGCTTTCTTT
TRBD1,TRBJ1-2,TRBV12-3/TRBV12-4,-,CASSFPTQGGANYGYTF,TGTGCCAGCAGTTTCCCTACACAGGGGGGGGCCAACTATGGCTACACCTTC
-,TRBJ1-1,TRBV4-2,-,CASSQAIDEGLAAFF,TGTGCCAGCAGCCAAGCCATTGACGAGGGTCTCGCAGCTTTCTTT
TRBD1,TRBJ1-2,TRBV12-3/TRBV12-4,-,CASTKTQGALYGYTF,TGTGCCAGCACAAAGACACAGGGGGCGCTTTACGGCTACACCTTC
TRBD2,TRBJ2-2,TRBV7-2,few,CASSLALAGGPDTGELFF,TGTGCCAGCAGCTTAGCTCTAGCGGGCGGGCCGGACACCGGGGAGCTGTTTTTT
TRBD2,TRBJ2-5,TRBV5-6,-,CASSLMARLADLLRETQYF,TGTGCCAGCAGCTTGATGGCCCGACTAGCGGACCTTCTTCGAGAGACCCAGTACTTC